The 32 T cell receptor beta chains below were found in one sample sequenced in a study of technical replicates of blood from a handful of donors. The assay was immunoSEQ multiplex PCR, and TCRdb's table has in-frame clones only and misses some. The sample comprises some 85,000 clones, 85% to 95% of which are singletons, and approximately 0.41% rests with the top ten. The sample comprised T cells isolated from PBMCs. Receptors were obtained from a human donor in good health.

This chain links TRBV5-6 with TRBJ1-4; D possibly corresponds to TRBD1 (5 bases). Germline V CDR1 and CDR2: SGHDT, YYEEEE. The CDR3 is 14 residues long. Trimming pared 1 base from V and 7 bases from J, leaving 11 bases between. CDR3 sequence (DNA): TGTGCCAGCAGCTTGAATCAGGGTCTTGAAAAACTGTTTTTT. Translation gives CASSLNQGLEKLFF.

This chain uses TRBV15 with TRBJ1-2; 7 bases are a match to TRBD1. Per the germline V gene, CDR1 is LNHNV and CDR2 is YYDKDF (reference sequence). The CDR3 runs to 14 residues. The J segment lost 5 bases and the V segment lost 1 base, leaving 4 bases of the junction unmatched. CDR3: CATSRVTGQYGYTF. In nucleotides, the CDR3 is TGTGCCACCAGCAGAGTGACAGGGCAATATGGCTACACCTTC.

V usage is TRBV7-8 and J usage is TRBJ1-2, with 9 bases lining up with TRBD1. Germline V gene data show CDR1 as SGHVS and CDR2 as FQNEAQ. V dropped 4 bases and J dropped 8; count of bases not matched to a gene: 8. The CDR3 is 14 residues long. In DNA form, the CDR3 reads TGTGCCAGCAGCTCAAGGGGACAGGGTAAAGGCTACACCTTC. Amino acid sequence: CASSSRGQGKGYTF.

In nucleotides, the CDR3 is TGTGCCAGCAGTGAATATAGAGGGCTCGAGCAGTACTTC. This codes for CASSEYRGLEQYF. This chain joins TRBV25-1 and TRBJ2-7; D is perhaps TRBD2 (5 bases). CDR3 length: 13 residues. The germline V gene has CDR1 MGHDK and CDR2 SYGVNS. V was trimmed by 0 bases and J by 6 bases, leaving 9 bases between them.

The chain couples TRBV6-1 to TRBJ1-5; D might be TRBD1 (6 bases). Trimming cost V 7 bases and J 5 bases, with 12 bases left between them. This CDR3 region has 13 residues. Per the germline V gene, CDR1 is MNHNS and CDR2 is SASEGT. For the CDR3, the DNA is TGTGCCAGCACTCCGGGACACTATCAGCCCCAGCATTTT. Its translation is CASTPGHYQPQHF.

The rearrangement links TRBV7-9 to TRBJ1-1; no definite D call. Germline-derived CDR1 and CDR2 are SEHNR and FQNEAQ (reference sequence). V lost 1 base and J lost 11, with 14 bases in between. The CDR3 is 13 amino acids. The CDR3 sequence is CASSLGSNTGAFF. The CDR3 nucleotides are TGTGCCAGCAGCTTAGGTTCCAATACGGGGGCTTTCTTT.

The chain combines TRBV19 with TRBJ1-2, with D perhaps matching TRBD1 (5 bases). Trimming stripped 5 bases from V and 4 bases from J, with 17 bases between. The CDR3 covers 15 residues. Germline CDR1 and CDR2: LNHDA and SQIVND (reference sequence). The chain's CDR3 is CASSVTARLLYGYTF. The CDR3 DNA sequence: TGTGCCAGTAGTGTGACAGCGAGGCTCCTCTATGGCTACACCTTC. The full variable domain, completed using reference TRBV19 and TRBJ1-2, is DGGITQSPKYLFRKEGQNVTLSCEQNLNHDAMYWYRQDPGQGLRLIYYSQIVNDFQKGDIAEGYSVSREKKESFPLTVTSAQKNPTAFYLCASSVTARLLYGYTFGSGTRLTVV.

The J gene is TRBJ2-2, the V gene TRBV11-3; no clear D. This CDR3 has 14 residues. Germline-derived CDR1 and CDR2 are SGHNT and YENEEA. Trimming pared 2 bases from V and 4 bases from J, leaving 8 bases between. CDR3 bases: TGTGCCAGCAGCTTACGGCAGGTCACCGGGGAGCTGTTTTTT. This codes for CASSLRQVTGELFF.

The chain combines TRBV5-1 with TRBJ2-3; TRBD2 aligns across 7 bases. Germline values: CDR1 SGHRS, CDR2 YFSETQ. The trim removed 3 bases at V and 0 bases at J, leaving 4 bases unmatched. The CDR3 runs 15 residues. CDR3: CASSSSGTSTDTQYF. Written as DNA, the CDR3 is TGCGCCAGCAGCTCAAGCGGGACTAGCACAGATACGCAGTATTTT. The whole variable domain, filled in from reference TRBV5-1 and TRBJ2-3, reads KAGVTQTPRYLIKTRGQQVTLSCSPISGHRSVSWYQQTPGQGLQFLFEYFSETQRNKGNFPGRFSGRQFSNSRSEMNVSTLELGDSALYLCASSSSGTSTDTQYFGPGTRLTVL.

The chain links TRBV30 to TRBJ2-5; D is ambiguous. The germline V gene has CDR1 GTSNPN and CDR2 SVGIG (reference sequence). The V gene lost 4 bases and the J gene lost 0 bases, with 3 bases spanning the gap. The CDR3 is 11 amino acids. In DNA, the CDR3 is TGTGCCTGGACAAACCAAGAGACCCAGTACTTC. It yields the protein CAWTNQETQYF.

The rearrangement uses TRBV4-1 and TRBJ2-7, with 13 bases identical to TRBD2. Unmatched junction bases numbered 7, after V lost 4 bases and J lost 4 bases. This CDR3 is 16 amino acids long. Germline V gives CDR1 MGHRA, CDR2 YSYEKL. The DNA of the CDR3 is TGCGCCAGCAGCCCGACGGGACTAGCGGGAATTTACGAGCAGTACTTC. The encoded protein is CASSPTGLAGIYEQYF.

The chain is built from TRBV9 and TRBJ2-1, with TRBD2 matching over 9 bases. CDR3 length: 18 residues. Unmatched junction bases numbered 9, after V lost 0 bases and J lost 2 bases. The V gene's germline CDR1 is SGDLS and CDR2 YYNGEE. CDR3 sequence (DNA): TGTGCCAGCAGCGTAGAGGCGTCTAGCGGGAATCCCTACAATGAGCAGTTCTTC. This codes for CASSVEASSGNPYNEQFF.

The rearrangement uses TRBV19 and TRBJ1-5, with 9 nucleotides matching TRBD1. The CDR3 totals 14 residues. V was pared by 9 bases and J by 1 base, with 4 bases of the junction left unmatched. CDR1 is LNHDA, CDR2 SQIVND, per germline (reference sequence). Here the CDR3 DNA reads TGTGCCAGCAGGGACAGGGACAGCAATCAGCCCCAGCATTTT. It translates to CASRDRDSNQPQHF.

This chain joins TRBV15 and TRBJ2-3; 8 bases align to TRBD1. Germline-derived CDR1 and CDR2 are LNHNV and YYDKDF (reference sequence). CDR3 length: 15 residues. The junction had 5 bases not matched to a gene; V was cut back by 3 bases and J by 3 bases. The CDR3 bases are TGTGCCACCAGCAGGACAGGGGATGATACAGATACGCAGTATTTT. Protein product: CATSRTGDDTDTQYF.

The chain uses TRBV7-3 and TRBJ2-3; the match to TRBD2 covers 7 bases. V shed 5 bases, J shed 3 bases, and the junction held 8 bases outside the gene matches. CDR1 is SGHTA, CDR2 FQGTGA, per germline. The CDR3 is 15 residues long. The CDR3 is CASSLGTTPTDTQYF. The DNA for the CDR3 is TGTGCCAGCAGCCTAGGGACTACTCCAACAGATACGCAGTATTTT.

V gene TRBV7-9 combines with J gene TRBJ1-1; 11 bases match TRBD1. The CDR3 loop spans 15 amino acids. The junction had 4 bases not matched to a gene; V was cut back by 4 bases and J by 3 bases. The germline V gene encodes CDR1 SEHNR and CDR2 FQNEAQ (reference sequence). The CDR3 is CASSSGTGGYTEAFF. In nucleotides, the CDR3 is TGTGCCAGCAGCTCCGGGACAGGGGGGTACACTGAAGCTTTCTTT.

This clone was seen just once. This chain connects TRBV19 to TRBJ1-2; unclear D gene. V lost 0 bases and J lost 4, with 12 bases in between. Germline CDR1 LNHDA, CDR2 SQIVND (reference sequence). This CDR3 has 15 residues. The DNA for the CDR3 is TGTGCCAGTAGTATAGATCTTGTACATCCCTATGGCTACACCTTC. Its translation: CASSIDLVHPYGYTF.

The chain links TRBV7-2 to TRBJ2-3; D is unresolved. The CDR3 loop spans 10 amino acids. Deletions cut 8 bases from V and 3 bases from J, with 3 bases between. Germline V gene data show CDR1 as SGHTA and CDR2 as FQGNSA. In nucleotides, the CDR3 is TGTGCCAGCTTAACAGATACGCAGTATTTT. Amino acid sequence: CASLTDTQYF.

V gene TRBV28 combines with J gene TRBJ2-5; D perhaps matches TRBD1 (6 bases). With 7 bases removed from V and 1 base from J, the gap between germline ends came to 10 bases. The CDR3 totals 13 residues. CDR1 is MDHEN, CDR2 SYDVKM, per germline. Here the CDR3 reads CASTRTVQETQYF. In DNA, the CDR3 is TGTGCCAGCACCAGGACAGTCCAAGAGACCCAGTACTTC.

The CDR3, as DNA: TGTGCCAGCTGGAGGTTTGGGACTAGGACTGAAGCTTTCTTT. This codes for CASWRFGTRTEAFF. The chain is built from TRBV6-1 and TRBJ1-1; D possibly corresponds to TRBD1 (5 bases). The CDR3 totals 14 residues. In germline, CDR1 is MNHNS, CDR2 SASEGT. V was pared by 8 bases and J by 5 bases, with 18 bases between.

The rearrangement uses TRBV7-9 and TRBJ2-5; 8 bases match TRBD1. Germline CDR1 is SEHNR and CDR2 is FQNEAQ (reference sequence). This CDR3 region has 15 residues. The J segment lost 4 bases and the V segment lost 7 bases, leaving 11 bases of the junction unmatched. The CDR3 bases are TGTGCCAGCAACCAAGACAGGGGCGGGACAGAGACCCAGTACTTC. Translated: CASNQDRGGTETQYF.

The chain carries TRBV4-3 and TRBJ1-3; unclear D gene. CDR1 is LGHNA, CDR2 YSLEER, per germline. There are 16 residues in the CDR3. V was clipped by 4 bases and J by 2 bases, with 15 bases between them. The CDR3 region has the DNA TGCGCCAGCAGCCCCGGGGAGGAAGGAACTGGAAACACCATATATTTT. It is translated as CASSPGEEGTGNTIYF.

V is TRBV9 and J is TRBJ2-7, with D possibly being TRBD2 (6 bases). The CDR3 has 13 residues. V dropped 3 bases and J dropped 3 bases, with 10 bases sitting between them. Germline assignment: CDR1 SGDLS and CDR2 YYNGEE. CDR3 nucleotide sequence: TGTGCCAGCAGCGGGGGACTCCTCTACGAGCAGTACTTC. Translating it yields CASSGGLLYEQYF.

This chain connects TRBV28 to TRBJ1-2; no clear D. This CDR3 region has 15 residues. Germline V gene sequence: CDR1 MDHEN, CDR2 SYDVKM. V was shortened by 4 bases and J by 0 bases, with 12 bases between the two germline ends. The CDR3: CASSSLPAANYGYTF. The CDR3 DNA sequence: TGTGCCAGCAGTTCACTACCAGCAGCTAACTATGGCTACACCTTC.

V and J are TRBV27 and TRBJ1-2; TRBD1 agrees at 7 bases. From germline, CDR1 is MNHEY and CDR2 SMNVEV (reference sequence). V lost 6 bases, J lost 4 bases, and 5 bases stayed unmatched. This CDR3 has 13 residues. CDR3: CASSLTGAYGYTF. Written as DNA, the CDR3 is TGTGCCAGCAGCCTTACAGGGGCCTATGGCTACACCTTC.

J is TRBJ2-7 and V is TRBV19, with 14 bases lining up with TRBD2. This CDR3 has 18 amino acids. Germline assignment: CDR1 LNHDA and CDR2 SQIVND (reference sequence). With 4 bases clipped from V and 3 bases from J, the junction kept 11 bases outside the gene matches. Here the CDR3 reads CASSRGGTSGSPGYEQYF. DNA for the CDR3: TGTGCCAGTAGTAGAGGGGGGACTAGCGGGAGCCCGGGCTACGAGCAGTACTTC. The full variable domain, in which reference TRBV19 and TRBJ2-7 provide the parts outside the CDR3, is DGGITQSPKYLFRKEGQNVTLSCEQNLNHDAMYWYRQDPGQGLRLIYYSQIVNDFQKGDIAEGYSVSREKKESFPLTVTSAQKNPTAFYLCASSRGGTSGSPGYEQYFGPGTRLTVT.

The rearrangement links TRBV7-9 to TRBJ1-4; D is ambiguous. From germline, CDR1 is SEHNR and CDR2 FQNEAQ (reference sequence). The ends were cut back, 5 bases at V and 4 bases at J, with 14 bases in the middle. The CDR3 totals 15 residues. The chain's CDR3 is CASSPAREFNEKLFF. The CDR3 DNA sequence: TGTGCCAGCAGCCCGGCTCGGGAGTTTAATGAAAAACTGTTTTTT.

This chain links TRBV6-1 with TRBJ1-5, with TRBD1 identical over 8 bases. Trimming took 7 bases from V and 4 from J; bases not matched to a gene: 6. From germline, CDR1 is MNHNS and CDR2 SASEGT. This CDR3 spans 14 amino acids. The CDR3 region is CASMFGTGNQPQHF. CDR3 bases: TGTGCCAGCATGTTCGGGACAGGTAATCAGCCCCAGCATTTT.

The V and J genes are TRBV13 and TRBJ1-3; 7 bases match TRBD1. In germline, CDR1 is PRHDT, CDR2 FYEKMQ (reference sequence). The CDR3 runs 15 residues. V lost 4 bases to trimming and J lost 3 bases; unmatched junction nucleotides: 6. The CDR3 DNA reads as TGTGCCAGCAGCTACGACAGGGCGAGTGGAAACACCATATATTTT. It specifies CASSYDRASGNTIYF. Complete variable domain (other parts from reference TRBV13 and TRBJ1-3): AAGVIQSPRHLIKEKRETATLKCYPIPRHDTVYWYQQGPGQDPQFLISFYEKMQSDKGSIPDRFSAQQFSDYHSELNMSSLELGDSALYFCASSYDRASGNTIYFGEGSWLTVV.

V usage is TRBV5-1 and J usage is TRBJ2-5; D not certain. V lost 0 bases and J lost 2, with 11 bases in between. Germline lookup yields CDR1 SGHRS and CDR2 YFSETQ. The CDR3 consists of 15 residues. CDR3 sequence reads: CASSLAHSLQETQYF. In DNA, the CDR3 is TGCGCCAGCAGCTTGGCCCACAGCCTACAAGAGACCCAGTACTTC.

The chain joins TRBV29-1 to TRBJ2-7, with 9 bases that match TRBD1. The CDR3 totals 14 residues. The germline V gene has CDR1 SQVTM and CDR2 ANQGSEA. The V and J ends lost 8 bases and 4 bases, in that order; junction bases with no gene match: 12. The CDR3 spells CSTSTGTGLYEQYF. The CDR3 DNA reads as TGCAGCACCTCGACCGGGACAGGGTTATACGAGCAGTACTTC.

The CDR3 spells CASGKQGINTEAFF. Written as DNA, the CDR3 is TGTGCCAGCGGAAAACAGGGAATCAACACTGAAGCTTTCTTT. This chain links TRBV9 with TRBJ1-1; perhaps TRBD1 as D (6 bases). The CDR3 extends over 14 amino acids. Trimming took off 7 bases at V and 2 bases at J, with 15 bases between the two ends. Germline assignment: CDR1 SGDLS and CDR2 YYNGEE. Based on the CDR3 plus reference TRBV9 and TRBJ1-1, the full variable domain is DSGVTQTPKHLITATGQRVTLRCSPRSGDLSVYWYQQSLDQGLQFLIQYYNGEERAKGNILERFSAQQFPDLHSELNLSSLELGDSALYFCASGKQGINTEAFFGQGTRLTVV.